A single sample gave rise to the 25 T cell receptor beta chains below, sequenced in a study of blood T cell repertoires in COVID-19. Clones were sequenced by immunoSEQ multiplex PCR, and TCRdb holds only the in-frame ones, with some missing. The sample records roughly 380,000 clones, around 87% being singletons. What was sequenced was PBMCs or T cells enriched from blood (not recorded which). The source is a man aged 25 to 40 who had recovered from COVID-19.

The chain combines TRBV7-9 with TRBJ1-1; a weak D match, TRBD1 (6 bases). The germline V gene encodes CDR1 SEHNR and CDR2 FQNEAQ (reference sequence). The CDR3 extends over 15 amino acids. Trimming took 5 bases from V and 1 from J, leaving 14 bases between them. The CDR3 DNA reads as TGTGCCAGCAGCCCCTCGGGACAAGGGAACACTGAAGCTTTCTTT. It is translated as CASSPSGQGNTEAFF.

The rearrangement links TRBV6-2 or TRBV6-3 to TRBJ2-7; TRBD2 might be the D (6 bases). V was clipped by 5 bases and J by 2 bases, with 13 bases between them. Germline loops: CDR1 MNHEY, CDR2 SVGEGT. CDR3 length: 14 amino acids. In nucleotides, the CDR3 is TGTGCCAGCAGTCTTCTCGGGGGACCCTACGAGCAGTACTTC. This sequence encodes CASSLLGGPYEQYF.

In nucleotides, the CDR3 is TGTGCCAGCAGACCCACAGGGAAAGTGGATACTGAAGCTTTCTTT. Amino acid sequence: CASRPTGKVDTEAFF. This chain uses TRBV27 with TRBJ1-1, with TRBD1 as a possible D gene (6 bases). Germline V gene lookup returns CDR1 MNHEY and CDR2 SMNVEV (reference sequence). Between the trimmed V and J ends, which lost 6 bases and 5 bases, there was a span of 19 bases. The CDR3 extends over 15 amino acids.

The rearrangement links TRBV6-2 or TRBV6-3 to TRBJ2-1; D unclear. V was clipped by 3 bases and J by 12 bases, with 12 bases between them. CDR1 is MNHEY, CDR2 SVGEGT, per germline. The CDR3 contains 12 residues. CDR3 nucleotide sequence: TGTGCCAGCAGTTATCCGCATCCACTGCAGTTCTTC. It specifies CASSYPHPLQFF.

The genes are TRBV7-2 and TRBJ2-5, with 8 bases identical to TRBD1. Germline-derived CDR1 and CDR2 are SGHTA and FQGNSA. Losses at the gene ends were 5 bases for V and 3 bases for J; bases not matched to a gene: 11. The CDR3 extends over 16 amino acids. The chain's CDR3 is CASSLMGRGPKETQYF. In DNA, the CDR3 is TGTGCCAGCAGCCTCATGGGCAGGGGGCCAAAAGAGACCCAGTACTTC.

The chain carries TRBV7-8 and TRBJ1-6; 9 bases are a match to TRBD1. The V gene's germline CDR1 is SGHVS and CDR2 FQNEAQ. V gave up 3 bases and J gave up 5 bases; unmatched junction bases: 5. The CDR3 has 16 residues. CDR3 nucleotide sequence: TGTGCCAGCAGCTTTCTGGGACAGGGCGATAATTCACCCCTCCACTTT. Translating gives CASSFLGQGDNSPLHF.

V usage is TRBV6-1 and J usage is TRBJ1-2; 7 bases map to TRBD1. The V gene end was trimmed by 2 bases and the J gene end by 5 bases; junction bases not matched to a gene: 11. Germline V gene lookup returns CDR1 MNHNS and CDR2 SASEGT. The CDR3 is 16 amino acids. The CDR3 DNA is TGTGCCAGCAGTGAATTGGGGACAGCACTCCCTTATGGCTACACCTTC. This translates into CASSELGTALPYGYTF.

This rearrangement joins TRBV19 to TRBJ1-5; D uncertain. The germline V and J ends were trimmed by 6 bases and 1 base, with 13 bases remaining between them. Germline loops: CDR1 LNHDA, CDR2 SQIVND (reference sequence). The length of the CDR3 is 15 residues. The CDR3 sequence: CASRGEGVSNQPQHF. In nucleotides, the CDR3 is TGTGCCAGTAGGGGTGAGGGCGTCAGCAATCAGCCCCAGCATTTT.

The chain has TRBV2 and TRBJ2-7; D might be TRBD2 (5 bases). Germline V gene data show CDR1 as SNHLY and CDR2 as FYNNEI. The CDR3 extends over 13 amino acids. Trimming pared 6 bases from V and 6 bases from J, leaving 15 bases between. CDR3 nucleotides: TGTGCCAGCAGAATTGGGGAGCGAGGCGAGCAGTACTTC. Its translation is CASRIGERGEQYF.

In this sample, this clone turned up once. The rearrangement joins TRBV12-2 to TRBJ1-1. TRBV12-2 is noted as a pseudogene. The CDR3 has 13 residues. Here the CDR3 DNA reads TGTGCAAACCCCGAGTGCTTGAACACTGAAGCTTTCTTT. Its protein is CANPECLNTEAFF.

The chain recombines TRBV10-2 with TRBJ1-5, with a possible D match to TRBD1 (6 bases). This CDR3 region has 13 residues. Trimming removed 6 bases at V and 7 bases at J, with 13 bases between. CDR1 is WSHSY, CDR2 SAAADI, per germline. In nucleotides, the CDR3 is TGCGCCAGCAGCGCGGACAGTAAACAGCCCCAGCATTTT. Its translation: CASSADSKQPQHF.

The rearrangement joins TRBV7-3 to TRBJ2-1; TRBD2 matches at 11 bases. Unmatched junction bases numbered 4, after V lost 3 bases and J lost 6 bases. This CDR3 has 15 amino acids. Germline CDR1 SGHTA, CDR2 FQGTGA. CDR3 in amino acids: CASSFSSGGFNEQFF. The CDR3 nucleotides read TGTGCCAGCAGCTTTTCTAGCGGGGGGTTCAATGAGCAGTTCTTC.

As DNA, the CDR3 is TGTGCCAGCATAGGAGGGCGGATGGAAAAACTGTTTTTT. Amino acids: CASIGGRMEKLFF. The chain links TRBV2 to TRBJ1-4; no clear D. Trimming removed 7 bases at V and 8 bases at J, with 14 bases between. The CDR3 has 13 residues. Germline CDR1 SNHLY, CDR2 FYNNEI. The full variable domain, completed using reference TRBV2 and TRBJ1-4, is EPEVTQTPSHQVTQMGQEVILRCVPISNHLYFYWYRQILGQKVEFLVSFYNNEISEKSEIFDDQFSVERPDGSNFTLKIRSTKLEDSAMYFCASIGGRMEKLFFGSGTQLSVL.

The chain employs TRBV9 and TRBJ2-3; 9 nucleotides agree with TRBD2. V was clipped by 4 bases and J by 7 bases; unmatched bases: 13. Per germline, CDR1 SGDLS and CDR2 YYNGEE. This CDR3 contains 16 residues. CDR3 protein: CASSSLSQRGEYTQYF. The CDR3 DNA sequence: TGTGCCAGCAGCTCTCTCTCCCAGCGGGGGGAATATACGCAGTATTTT.

The chain joins TRBV27 to TRBJ2-7; TRBD1 aligns across 7 bases. The CDR3 is 16 amino acids. V was clipped by 3 bases and J by 1 base; unmatched bases: 9. The germline gives CDR1 MNHEY, CDR2 SMNVEV (reference sequence). The CDR3 nucleotides read TGTGCCAGCAGTTTGCTCCGGGACAGTTCATCCTACGAGCAGTACTTC. The encoded protein is CASSLLRDSSSYEQYF.

Remarks on this clone: A junction boundary mismatches the germline segment, possibly from a read error. The rearrangement links TRBV10-2 to TRBJ1-1; 8 bases are shared with TRBD1. The CDR3 loop spans 16 amino acids. Germline-derived CDR1 and CDR2 are WSHSY and SAAADI. As DNA, the CDR3 is TGCGCCAGCCGTGATCAAACCAGGGGGCGCGGGTCTGAAGCTTTCTTT. Translating gives CASRDQTRGRGSEAFF.

The J gene is TRBJ1-1, the V gene TRBV3-1 (or the pseudogene TRBV3-2); 11 bases are a match to TRBD1. The CDR3 extends over 16 amino acids. Germline CDR1 is LGHDT and CDR2 is YNNKEL (reference sequence). Unmatched junction bases numbered 5, after V lost 5 bases and J lost 0 bases. CDR3 bases: TGTGCCAGCAGCGAGGACAGGGGGCGGATGAACACTGAAGCTTTCTTT. Amino acid sequence: CASSEDRGRMNTEAFF.

CDR3 amino acids: CASSVVGEVSSGNTIYF. CDR3 nucleotides: TGTGCCAGCAGCGTAGTAGGGGAGGTATCCTCTGGAAACACCATATATTTT. The genes are TRBV9 and TRBJ1-3; a possible D gene is TRBD1 (5 bases). The CDR3 sequence is 17 residues long. Germline V lookup: CDR1 SGDLS, CDR2 YYNGEE. V lost 0 bases and J lost 0, with 13 bases in between.

The rearrangement uses TRBV6-5 and TRBJ2-5; D is unclear. The V and J ends lost 2 bases and 2 bases respectively, with 9 bases between them. The CDR3 contains 14 residues. Per germline, CDR1 MNHEY and CDR2 SVGAGI. CDR3 sequence: CASSYEPRQETQYF. The CDR3 DNA follows: TGTGCCAGCAGTTACGAACCGAGACAAGAGACCCAGTACTTC.

The chain carries TRBV19 and TRBJ2-3; 8 bases agree with TRBD2. With V trimmed by 1 base and J by 7 bases, 7 bases remained unmatched. The germline V gene encodes CDR1 LNHDA and CDR2 SQIVND (reference sequence). This CDR3 contains 15 residues. The CDR3 nucleotides are TGTGCCAGTAGTATAGTCAGCGGGGGCAGAAATACGCAGTATTTT. The encoded protein is CASSIVSGGRNTQYF.

This chain uses TRBV2 with TRBJ1-1, with TRBD1 as a possible D gene (5 bases). Trimming shortened V by 2 bases and J by 7 bases, and 14 bases separated the two germline ends. The CDR3 extends over 14 amino acids. Per germline, CDR1 SNHLY and CDR2 FYNNEI. CDR3 in amino acids: CASSEQGMRSEAFF. The DNA of the CDR3 is TGTGCCAGCAGTGAACAGGGCATGAGGAGTGAAGCTTTCTTT.

Only one count was recorded for this clone. The DNA for the CDR3 is TGTGCCAGCAGCAAATGGGGACAGCAAGGAAACACCATATATTTT. Its protein product is CASSKWGQQGNTIYF. This rearrangement joins TRBV5-5 to TRBJ1-3, with 7 bases matching TRBD1. Germline V gene lookup returns CDR1 SGHKS and CDR2 YYEKEE (reference sequence). V was clipped by 4 bases and J by 4 bases; unmatched bases: 8. This CDR3 has 15 residues.

This chain uses TRBV7-2 with TRBJ2-2, with D hard to call. V gave up 4 bases and J gave up 6 bases, with 9 bases separating them. This CDR3 contains 13 residues. Germline V gene data show CDR1 as SGHTA and CDR2 as FQGNSA. CDR3 protein: CASSSSVSGELFF. For the CDR3, the DNA is TGTGCCAGCAGCTCCTCGGTCTCCGGGGAGCTGTTTTTT.

V is TRBV7-9 and J is TRBJ1-2; weak D call: TRBD1 (5 bases). Trimming left V 4 bases short and J 4 bases short, with 16 bases between. Germline V lookup: CDR1 SEHNR, CDR2 FQNEAQ (reference sequence). The CDR3 has 15 amino acids. CDR3 sequence: CASSSYQGGSYGYTF. The CDR3 DNA follows: TGTGCCAGCAGCTCATATCAGGGCGGGAGCTATGGCTACACCTTC. The whole variable domain, remainder taken from reference TRBV7-9 and TRBJ1-2, is DTGVSQNPRHKITKRGQNVTFRCDPISEHNRLYWYRQTLGQGPEFLTYFQNEAQLEKSRLLSDRFSAERPKGSFSTLEIQRTEQGDSAMYLCASSSYQGGSYGYTFGSGTRLTVV.

The chain has TRBV7-8 and TRBJ2-7; 8 nucleotides agree with TRBD1. Germline V lookup: CDR1 SGHVS, CDR2 FQNEAQ. V dropped 1 base and J dropped 3; count of bases not matched to a gene: 5. The CDR3 has 15 residues. CDR3 coding DNA: TGTGCCAGCAGCTTAGACAGGGGGTCGGTCTACGAGCAGTACTTC. It translates to CASSLDRGSVYEQYF. Drawing the rest from reference TRBV7-8 and TRBJ2-7, the complete variable domain is GAGVSQSPRYKVAKRGQDVALRCDPISGHVSLFWYQQALGQGPEFLTYFQNEAQLDKSGLPSDRFFAERPEGSVSTLKIQRTQQEDSAVYLCASSLDRGSVYEQYFGPGTRLTVT.